The 16 T cell receptor beta chains presented below share a single source sample, sequenced in a study of cytomegalovirus exposure and HLA in healthy donors. This PCR relied on a set of 60 Vbeta primers and 13 Jbeta primers. Libraries were prepared by immunoSEQ multiplex PCR; TCRdb keeps only in-frame clonotypes and omits some of them. The repertoire holds 95,000 to 150,000 clones, roughly 80% seen once, with 2.1% in the top ten. The sequencing input was PBMCs. Receptor source: a man aged 25-40 years in good health and CMV-seronegative.

In its sample, this clone was seen a few times. V usage is TRBV28 and J usage is TRBJ1-2, with 7 bases matching TRBD1. V lost 5 bases to trimming and J lost 4 bases; unmatched junction nucleotides: 7. Germline V gene sequence: CDR1 MDHEN, CDR2 SYDVKM. This CDR3 region has 14 residues. The CDR3 reads CASSPRQGPYGYTF. CDR3 sequence (DNA): TGTGCCAGCAGTCCCCGACAGGGTCCCTATGGCTACACCTTC.

The DNA of the CDR3 is TGTGCCAGCAGCATGCTAAACTCGGTCGAGCAGTACTTC. It is translated as CASSMLNSVEQYF. V is TRBV7-9 and J is TRBJ2-7; D call uncertain. Germline loops: CDR1 SEHNR, CDR2 FQNEAQ (reference sequence). The V end lost 5 bases, the J end lost 6 bases, and 14 bases lay between the germline ends. CDR3 size: 13 residues.

The V and J genes are TRBV10-2 and TRBJ2-5, with TRBD1 as a possible D gene (5 bases). The V and J ends lost 7 bases and 3 bases respectively, with 15 bases between them. Germline lookup yields CDR1 WSHSY and CDR2 SAAADI. The CDR3 sequence is 14 residues long. CDR3 in amino acids: CASKGSLGEETQYF. For the CDR3, the DNA is TGCGCCAGCAAAGGTAGCCTAGGGGAAGAGACCCAGTACTTC.

The genes are TRBV6-6 and TRBJ1-5, with unresolved D. Germline loops: CDR1 MNHNY, CDR2 SVGAGI (reference sequence). V was trimmed by 10 bases and J by 3 bases, leaving 13 bases between them. This CDR3 comprises 13 residues. The CDR3 nucleotides read TGTGCCATCTCCCCCGGGTTCAATCAGCCCCAGCATTTT. This gives the protein CAISPGFNQPQHF.

V gene TRBV5-1 combines with J gene TRBJ1-2, with a possible D match to TRBD1 (6 bases). The CDR3 contains 14 residues. From germline, CDR1 is SGHRS and CDR2 YFSETQ. Trimming took 3 bases from V and 3 from J, leaving 12 bases between them. This chain's CDR3 is CASSSDSVHYGYTF. Written as DNA, the CDR3 is TGCGCCAGCAGCTCGGACAGCGTACACTATGGCTACACCTTC.

The chain uses TRBV5-1 and TRBJ2-3; 11 nucleotides match TRBD2. The CDR3 is 18 amino acids. V shed 0 bases and J 1 base; nucleotides not matched to a gene: 7. CDR1 and CDR2 (germline): SGHRS, YFSETQ. The CDR3 protein is CASSLVTSGGIRTDTQYF. As DNA, the CDR3 is TGCGCCAGCAGCTTGGTAACTAGCGGGGGTATCCGCACAGATACGCAGTATTTT. Based on the CDR3 plus reference TRBV5-1 and TRBJ2-3, the full variable domain is KAGVTQTPRYLIKTRGQQVTLSCSPISGHRSVSWYQQTPGQGLQFLFEYFSETQRNKGNFPGRFSGRQFSNSRSEMNVSTLELGDSALYLCASSLVTSGGIRTDTQYFGPGTRLTVL.

A note on this clone: Additional DNA sequences in this sample encode the identical CDR3. V usage is TRBV9 and J usage is TRBJ2-7; D uncertain. The V and J ends lost 0 bases and 1 base respectively, with 8 bases between them. Germline lookup yields CDR1 SGDLS and CDR2 YYNGEE. This CDR3 has 14 amino acids. The CDR3 region has the DNA TGTGCCAGCAGCGTAGGCGGTTCTTCCTACGAGCAGTACTTC. Translated, it gives CASSVGGSSYEQYF.

This clone was detected once. The V gene is TRBV5-1, the J gene TRBJ1-2, with 7 bases lining up with TRBD1. CDR3 length: 14 residues. J gave up 4 bases and V 0 bases, and 3 bases lay outside the gene matches. The germline CDR1 and CDR2 sequences are SGHRS and YFSETQ. The CDR3 bases are TGCGCCAGCAGCTTGGGGGACAGTACCTATGGCTACACCTTC. Protein product: CASSLGDSTYGYTF.

The rearrangement uses TRBV6-1 and TRBJ2-2; TRBD1 agrees at 11 bases. CDR3 length: 15 residues. Germline lookup yields CDR1 MNHNS and CDR2 SASEGT. V was clipped by 5 bases and J by 7 bases; unmatched bases: 6. The DNA of the CDR3 is TGTGCCAGCAGTATACGGACAGGGGGCGGCGGGGAGCTGTTTTTT. As protein: CASSIRTGGGGELFF.

J is TRBJ1-3 and V is TRBV7-2, with 7 nucleotides matching TRBD1. CDR3 length: 15 amino acids. Germline V gene sequence: CDR1 SGHTA, CDR2 FQGNSA. With V trimmed by 5 bases and J by 2 bases, 6 bases remained unmatched. This CDR3 reads CASSPQGLTGNTIYF. DNA of the CDR3: TGTGCCAGCAGCCCACAGGGGCTAACTGGAAACACCATATATTTT.

This CDR3 reads CASSLTGSSYNEQFF. The CDR3 DNA reads as TGTGCCAGCAGCCTGACAGGGAGCTCCTACAATGAGCAGTTCTTC. The gene calls are TRBV11-2 and TRBJ2-1; 7 nucleotides match TRBD1. J was trimmed by 0 bases and V by 5 bases; bases with no gene match: 4. The CDR3 spans 15 residues. Germline loops: CDR1 SGHAT, CDR2 FQNNGV.

V and J are TRBV5-6 and TRBJ1-6, with 10 positions matching TRBD1. Germline V gene sequence: CDR1 SGHDT, CDR2 YYEEEE. The J segment lost 9 bases and the V segment lost 2 bases, leaving 17 bases of the junction unmatched. This CDR3 is 19 amino acids long. The CDR3 DNA reads TGTGCCAGCAGCTTCCCGGGACAGGGGTTAACTTATGGCAGTTCACCCCTCCACTTT. Its translation: CASSFPGQGLTYGSSPLHF.

The rearrangement uses TRBV2 and TRBJ2-2, with 9 bases lining up with TRBD1. This CDR3 comprises 15 residues. The trim removed 1 base at V and 4 bases at J, leaving 1 base unmatched. Germline-derived CDR1 and CDR2 are SNHLY and FYNNEI. CDR3 region: CASSEGGQGTGELFF. In DNA, the CDR3 is TGTGCCAGCAGTGAAGGGGGACAGGGCACCGGGGAGCTGTTTTTT.

The chain carries TRBV6-1 and TRBJ2-7, with 7 bases lining up with TRBD1. CDR1 is MNHNS, CDR2 SASEGT, per germline. With V trimmed by 6 bases and J by 3 bases, 5 bases remained unmatched. CDR3 size: 13 residues. Here the CDR3 reads CASSTTGFYEQYF. The DNA of the CDR3 is TGTGCCAGCAGCACGACAGGGTTCTACGAGCAGTACTTC.

The chain combines TRBV10-3 with TRBJ2-3; D ambiguous. CDR1 is ENHRY, CDR2 SYGVKD, per germline. The length of the CDR3 is 14 residues. Trimming shortened V by 6 bases and J by 4 bases, and 14 bases separated the two germline ends. CDR3: CAISQDGSADTQYF. Written as DNA, the CDR3 is TGTGCCATCAGCCAGGATGGGTCGGCAGATACGCAGTATTTT.

This chain uses TRBV2 with TRBJ2-5; TRBD2 matches 7 bases. The V and J ends lost 4 bases and 2 bases, in that order; junction bases with no gene match: 7. The length of the CDR3 is 15 residues. Germline V gives CDR1 SNHLY, CDR2 FYNNEI. The CDR3 DNA follows: TGTGCCAGCAGTGTGACTAGCAGAGGACAAGAGACCCAGTACTTC. It is translated as CASSVTSRGQETQYF.